The present T cell receptor (beta chain) was sequenced within a study of cytomegalovirus exposure and HLA in healthy donors. Details on this clone: Antigen unknown.

The primer mix had 60 Vbeta and 13 Jbeta primers. Assay: immunoSEQ multiplex PCR; the TCRdb copy retains only in-frame clones and omits some. The table includes fewer than 200,000 clones, roughly 87% detected once. CDR1 and CDR2 from the germline V gene are SGDLS and YYNGEE. Trimming left V 2 bases short and J 3 bases short, with 9 bases between. There are 14 residues in the CDR3. General observations from the study: Altogether, about 160 TCR beta chains were recorded as cytomegalovirus-associated.

Sample: PBMCs. The V and J genes are TRBV9 and TRBJ2-1; a weak D match, TRBD2 (5 bases). The TCR sequence derives from a boy younger than 10 in good health and CMV-seronegative. DNA of the CDR3: TGTGCCAGCAGCGTGGGAGCCAGCTACAATGAGCAGTTCTTC. This codes for CASSVGASYNEQFF.